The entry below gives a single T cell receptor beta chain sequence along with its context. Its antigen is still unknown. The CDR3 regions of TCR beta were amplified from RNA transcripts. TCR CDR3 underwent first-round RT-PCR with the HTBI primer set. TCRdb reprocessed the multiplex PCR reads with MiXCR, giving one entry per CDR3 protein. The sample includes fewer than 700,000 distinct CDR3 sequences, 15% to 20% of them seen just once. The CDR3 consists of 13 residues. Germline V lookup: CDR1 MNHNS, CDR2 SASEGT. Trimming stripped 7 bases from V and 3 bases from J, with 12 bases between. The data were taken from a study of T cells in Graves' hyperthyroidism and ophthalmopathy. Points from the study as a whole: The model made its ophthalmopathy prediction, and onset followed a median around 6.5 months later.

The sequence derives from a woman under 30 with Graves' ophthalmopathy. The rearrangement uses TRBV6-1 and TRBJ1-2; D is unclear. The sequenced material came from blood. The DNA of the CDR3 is TGTGCCAGCACTGAGGGCGCGGACTATGGCTACACCTTC. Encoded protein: CASTEGADYGYTF.